This entry lists 10 T cell receptor beta chains sequenced from one sample in a study of lymphopenia after photon versus proton radiotherapy. Measured with immunoSEQ multiplex PCR; TCRdb has only the in-frame clones, and not every one. Here the sample spans some 41,000 clones, around 83% being singletons. Material: peripheral blood, obtained from a patient treated with proton-based radiotherapy. Receptors were obtained from a woman between 65 and 79 years old with pancreatic cancer. Some clones in this sample may be carry-over from other donors' samples.

This clone came up a few times. One end of the junction varies from germline; a read error may be responsible. The V and J genes are TRBV5-1 and TRBJ1-1; 7 nucleotides line up with TRBD1. The CDR3 covers 13 residues. Germline V gene lookup returns CDR1 SGHRS and CDR2 YFSETQ. CDR3: CVSRTGQETEAFF. CDR3 coding DNA: TGCGTCAGCAGGACAGGTCAAGAGACTGAAGCTTTCTTT.

This clone turned up a few times. CDR3 region: CASSVGWTGTEAFF. The CDR3 DNA follows: TGTGCCAGCAGCGTAGGGTGGACAGGAACTGAAGCTTTCTTT. This chain links TRBV9 with TRBJ1-1; the match to TRBD1 covers 7 bases. Germline lookup yields CDR1 SGDLS and CDR2 YYNGEE. V gave up 0 bases and J gave up 5 bases; unmatched junction bases: 4. The CDR3 length is 14 residues.

This clone was seen a few times. This chain joins TRBV19 and TRBJ1-2; D gene ambiguous. V dropped 3 bases and J dropped 6 bases, with 11 bases sitting between them. The CDR3 covers 13 residues. The germline V gene has CDR1 LNHDA and CDR2 SQIVND (reference sequence). The CDR3 DNA reads as TGTGCCAGTAGTATCTCTTTCAGTGATGGCTACACCTTC. This codes for CASSISFSDGYTF.

The chain carries TRBV11-3 and TRBJ2-3; TRBD2 might be the D (7 bases). Germline V gene data show CDR1 as SGHNT and CDR2 as YENEEA. The CDR3 totals 16 residues. V was clipped by 5 bases and J by 5 bases, with 20 bases between them. The CDR3 nucleotides are TGTGCCAGCAGCCCCTCGGCCCCAGCGGGACAAGATACGCAGTATTTT. It encodes CASSPSAPAGQDTQYF.

This chain links TRBV5-1 with TRBJ1-2; possibly TRBD1 for D (5 bases). CDR3 length equals 13 residues. Trimming took off 4 bases at V and 0 bases at J, with 7 bases between the two ends. The germline V gene encodes CDR1 SGHRS and CDR2 YFSETQ. CDR3 DNA: TGCGCCAGCAGCCAGGGCTCTAACTATGGCTACACCTTC. Its translation: CASSQGSNYGYTF.

This CDR3 reads CAWRFGGNTEAFF. The CDR3 DNA follows: TGTGCCTGGAGGTTTGGGGGGAACACTGAAGCTTTCTTT. The V call is TRBV30, the J call TRBJ1-1, with D perhaps TRBD1 (5 bases). Germline CDR1 GTSNPN, CDR2 SVGIG (reference sequence). The CDR3 sequence is 13 residues long. Trimming took 3 bases from V and 1 from J, leaving 9 bases between them.

This clone was picked up a small number of times. The chain joins TRBV4-2 to TRBJ2-5, with TRBD2 matching over 8 bases. The CDR3 contains 16 residues. Trimming took 7 bases from V and 2 from J; bases not matched to a gene: 12. The germline CDR1 and CDR2 sequences are LGHNA and YNFKEQ. The CDR3 region is CASTPSGGRSQETQYF. The CDR3 DNA follows: TGTGCCAGCACCCCGTCTGGCGGGAGGTCTCAAGAGACCCAGTACTTC.

The chain links TRBV6-6 to TRBJ1-2; 11 bases are shared with TRBD1. Germline assignment: CDR1 MNHNY and CDR2 SVGAGI (reference sequence). Trimming removed 3 bases from V and 6 bases from J; junction bases left unmatched: 9. The CDR3 runs to 16 residues. CDR3 DNA: TGTGCCAGCAGTTATGAGGGGACAGGGGGGACTCATGGCTACACCTTC. As protein: CASSYEGTGGTHGYTF.

The genes are TRBV18 and TRBJ2-7; D unclear. The germline V gene has CDR1 KGHSH and CDR2 LQKENI. Trimming left V 7 bases short and J 3 bases short, with 13 bases between. This CDR3 spans 13 amino acids. The CDR3 sequence is CASWSDQSYEQYF. As DNA, the CDR3 is TGTGCCAGCTGGTCGGACCAGAGCTACGAGCAGTACTTC.

This chain connects TRBV7-2 to TRBJ2-3, with 7 bases aligning to TRBD1. The CDR3 extends over 12 amino acids. Germline V gene data show CDR1 as SGHTA and CDR2 as FQGNSA. Trimming at V came to 5 bases and at J to 9 bases, leaving 5 bases not matched to a gene. The CDR3 sequence is CASSLDRATQYF. The CDR3 DNA is TGTGCCAGCAGCCTTGACAGGGCCACGCAGTATTTT.